This paragraph reports one TCR beta chain. The antigen is unknown. This sample was included in a study of cytomegalovirus exposure and HLA in healthy donors. V lost 7 bases, J lost 3 bases, and 13 bases lay in between. This CDR3 is 13 amino acids long. CDR1 is MNHEY, CDR2 SMNVEV, per germline (reference sequence). Findings and limits, study-wide: Three CMV-associated chains proved CMV antigen-specific in vitro. Later analysis suggested links between common viral pathogens and several top significant clusters.

Primers: 60 Vbeta forward and 13 Jbeta reverse. Generated by immunoSEQ multiplex PCR, the TCRdb table keeps only in-frame clones and is missing some. Of roughly 250,000 clones in the sample, roughly two thirds were seen once. Specimen: PBMCs. This chain connects TRBV27 to TRBJ2-7; D is possibly TRBD1 (5 bases). The sequence derives from a female donor in good health and CMV-seronegative. In nucleotides, the CDR3 is TGTGCCAGCAAGGGGCCTGTGAACTACGAGCAGTACTTC. It is translated as CASKGPVNYEQYF.